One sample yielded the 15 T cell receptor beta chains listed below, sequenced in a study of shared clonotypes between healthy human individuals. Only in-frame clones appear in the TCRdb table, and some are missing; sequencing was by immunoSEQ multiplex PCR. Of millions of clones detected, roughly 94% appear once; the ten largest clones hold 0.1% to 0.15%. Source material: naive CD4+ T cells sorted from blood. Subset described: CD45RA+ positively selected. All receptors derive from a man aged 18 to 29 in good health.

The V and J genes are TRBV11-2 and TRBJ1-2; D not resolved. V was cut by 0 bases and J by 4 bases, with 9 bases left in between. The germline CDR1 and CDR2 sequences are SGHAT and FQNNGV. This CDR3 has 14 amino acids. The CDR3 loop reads CASSLDSALYGYTF. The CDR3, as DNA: TGTGCCAGCAGCTTAGATTCCGCCCTCTATGGCTACACCTTC.

CDR3 in amino acids: CASSFVSQETQYF. In DNA form, the CDR3 reads TGTGCCAGCAGCTTCGTGTCCCAAGAGACCCAGTACTTC. The chain has TRBV5-6 and TRBJ2-5; D ambiguous. Germline V CDR1 and CDR2: SGHDT, YYEEEE. Trimming stripped 2 bases from V and 1 base from J, with 6 bases between. This CDR3 has 13 residues.

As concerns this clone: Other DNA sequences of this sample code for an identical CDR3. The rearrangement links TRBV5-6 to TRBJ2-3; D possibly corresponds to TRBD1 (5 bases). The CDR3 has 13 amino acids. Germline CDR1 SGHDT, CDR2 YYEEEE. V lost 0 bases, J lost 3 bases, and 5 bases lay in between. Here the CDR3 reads CASSLEGTDTQYF. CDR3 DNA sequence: TGTGCCAGCAGCTTGGAGGGGACAGATACGCAGTATTTT.

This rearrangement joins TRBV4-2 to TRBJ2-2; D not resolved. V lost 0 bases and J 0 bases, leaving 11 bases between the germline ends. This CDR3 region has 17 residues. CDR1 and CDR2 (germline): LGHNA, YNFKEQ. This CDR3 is CASSQDELNANTGELFF. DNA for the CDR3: TGTGCCAGCAGCCAAGATGAACTGAACGCGAACACCGGGGAGCTGTTTTTT.

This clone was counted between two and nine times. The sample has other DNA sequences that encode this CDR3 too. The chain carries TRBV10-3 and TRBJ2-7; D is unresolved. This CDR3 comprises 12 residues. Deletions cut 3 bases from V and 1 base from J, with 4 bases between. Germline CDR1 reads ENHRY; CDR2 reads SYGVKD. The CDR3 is CAISDGSYEQYF. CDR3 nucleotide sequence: TGTGCCATCAGTGACGGATCCTACGAGCAGTACTTC.

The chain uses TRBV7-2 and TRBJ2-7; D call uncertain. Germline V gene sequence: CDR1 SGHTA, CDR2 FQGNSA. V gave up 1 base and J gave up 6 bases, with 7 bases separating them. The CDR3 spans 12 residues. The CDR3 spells CASSLDAAEQYF. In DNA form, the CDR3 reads TGTGCCAGCAGCTTAGATGCGGCCGAGCAGTACTTC.

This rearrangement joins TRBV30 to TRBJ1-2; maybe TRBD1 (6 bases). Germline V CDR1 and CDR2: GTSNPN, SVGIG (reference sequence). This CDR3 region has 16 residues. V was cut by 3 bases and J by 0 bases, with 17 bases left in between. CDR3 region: CAWSPNRVSSNYGYTF. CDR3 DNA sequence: TGTGCCTGGAGCCCAAACAGGGTATCGTCTAACTATGGCTACACCTTC.

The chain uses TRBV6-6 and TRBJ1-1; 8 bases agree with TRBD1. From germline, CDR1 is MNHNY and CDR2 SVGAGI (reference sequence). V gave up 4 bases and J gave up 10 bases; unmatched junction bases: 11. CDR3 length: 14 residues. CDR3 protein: CASSSPGGNFGAFF. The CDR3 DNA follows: TGTGCCAGCAGTTCACCAGGGGGCAATTTTGGAGCTTTCTTT.

The CDR3 DNA is TGTGCCAGCAGCCGAACGGAGGGTACGCAGTATTTT. It translates to CASSRTEGTQYF. This chain uses TRBV5-4 with TRBJ2-3, with D possibly TRBD2 on 6 matching bases. Trimming pared 4 bases from V and 8 bases from J, leaving 11 bases between. CDR1 is SGHNT, CDR2 YYREEE, per germline (reference sequence). This CDR3 has 12 residues.

CDR3 in amino acids: CASSEIGARSATNEKLFF. The DNA of the CDR3 is TGTGCCAGTAGCGAGATAGGGGCCAGATCCGCAACTAATGAAAAACTGTTTTTT. This rearrangement joins TRBV19 to TRBJ1-4; weak D call: TRBD1 (5 bases). Germline V gene data show CDR1 as LNHDA and CDR2 as SQIVND (reference sequence). The V end was cut by 6 bases, the J end by 0 bases, with 20 bases between. The CDR3 contains 18 residues.

The CDR3 here is CASSSRTSGSTSTGELFF. CDR3 sequence (DNA): TGCGCCAGCAGCTCCCGGACTAGCGGGAGCACTAGCACCGGGGAGCTGTTTTTT. The rearrangement uses TRBV4-3 and TRBJ2-2; 13 bases align to TRBD2. V was pared by 5 bases and J by 4 bases, with 10 bases of the junction left unmatched. The CDR3 has 18 residues. Germline V gene data show CDR1 as LGHNA and CDR2 as YSLEER.

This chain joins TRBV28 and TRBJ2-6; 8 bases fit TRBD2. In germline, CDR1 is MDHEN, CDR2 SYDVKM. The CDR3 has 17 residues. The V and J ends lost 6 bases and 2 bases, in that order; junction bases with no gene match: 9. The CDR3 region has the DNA TGTGCCAGCAGCCCCCGGGAGGGAATCACTGGGGCCAACGTCCTGACTTTC. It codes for CASSPREGITGANVLTF. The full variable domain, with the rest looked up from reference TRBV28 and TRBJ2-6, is DVKVTQSSRYLVKRTGEKVFLECVQDMDHENMFWYRQDPGLGLRLIYFSYDVKMKEKGDIPEGYSVSREKKERFSLILESASTNQTSMYLCASSPREGITGANVLTFGAGSRLTVL.

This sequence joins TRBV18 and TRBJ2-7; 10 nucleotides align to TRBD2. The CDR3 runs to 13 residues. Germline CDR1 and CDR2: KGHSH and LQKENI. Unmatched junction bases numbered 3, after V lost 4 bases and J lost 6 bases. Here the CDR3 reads CASSLAGGAEQYF. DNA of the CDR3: TGTGCCAGCTCACTAGCGGGAGGCGCCGAGCAGTACTTC.

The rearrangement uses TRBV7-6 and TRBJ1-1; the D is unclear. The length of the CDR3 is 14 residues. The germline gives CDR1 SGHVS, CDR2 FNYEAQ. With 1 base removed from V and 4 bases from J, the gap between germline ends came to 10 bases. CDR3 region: CASSLGTLSTEAFF. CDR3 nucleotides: TGTGCCAGCAGCTTAGGGACCCTGAGCACTGAAGCTTTCTTT.

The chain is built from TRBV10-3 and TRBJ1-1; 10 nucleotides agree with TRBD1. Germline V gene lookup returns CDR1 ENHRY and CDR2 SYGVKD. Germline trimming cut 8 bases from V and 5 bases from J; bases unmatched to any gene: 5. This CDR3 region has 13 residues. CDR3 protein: CAILDRGGTEAFF. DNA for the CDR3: TGTGCCATCCTGGACAGGGGGGGAACTGAAGCTTTCTTT.